What follows are 30 T cell receptor beta chains derived from one specimen sequenced in a study of blood T cell repertoires in COVID-19. TCRdb's table, derived via immunoSEQ multiplex PCR, lists solely in-frame clones and lacks some. The table has 150,000 to 200,000 clones, just over 85% seen once. The sample comprised peripheral blood. These TCRs come from a man aged 50-60 years with active or convalescent COVID-19.

The V gene is TRBV5-4, the J gene TRBJ2-2; maybe TRBD1 (7 bases). V lost 7 bases, J lost 5 bases, and 12 bases lay in between. CDR1 is SGHNT and CDR2 is YYREEE in the germline V gene (reference sequence). The CDR3 contains 13 residues. The CDR3 loop reads CASGAGGTGELFF. For the CDR3, the DNA is TGTGCCAGCGGTGCAGGGGGGACCGGGGAGCTGTTTTTT.

The gene calls are TRBV11-2 and TRBJ1-6, with unresolved D. In germline, CDR1 is SGHAT, CDR2 FQNNGV. The ends were cut back, 1 base at V and 9 bases at J, with 10 bases in the middle. The CDR3 is 14 residues long. The CDR3 sequence: CASSLGPSGSPLHF. Written as DNA, the CDR3 is TGTGCCAGCAGCTTAGGACCTAGCGGTTCACCCCTCCACTTT.

This chain links TRBV11-2 with TRBJ2-7; D remains ambiguous. V shed 5 bases and J shed 2 bases, with 13 bases lying between them. Germline CDR1 is SGHAT and CDR2 is FQNNGV. There are 14 residues in the CDR3. Written as DNA, the CDR3 is TGTGCCAGCAGCCCCCAGGCCACGACCTACGAGCAGTACTTC. The encoded protein is CASSPQATTYEQYF.

This chain uses TRBV6-1 with TRBJ1-3, with D possibly TRBD1 on 6 matching bases. The CDR3 length is 18 residues. Germline CDR1 MNHNS, CDR2 SASEGT. The V gene lost 2 bases and the J gene lost 1 base, with 18 bases spanning the gap. For the CDR3, the DNA is TGTGCCAGCAGTGAAAGTCCCCCAGGGGCATATTCTGGAAACACCATATATTTT. Translation: CASSESPPGAYSGNTIYF.

V is TRBV29-1 and J is TRBJ1-2; perhaps TRBD1 as D (5 bases). V lost 1 base, J lost 6 bases, and 18 bases lay in between. This CDR3 has 15 amino acids. Looked up from germline, CDR1 is SQVTM and CDR2 is ANQGSEA. CDR3 sequence: CSVEGYRGLGDGYTF. The CDR3 DNA follows: TGCAGCGTTGAAGGTTATAGGGGTCTCGGCGATGGCTACACCTTC.

In this sample, this clone turned up a few times. The chain employs TRBV2 and TRBJ2-2, with 7 bases fitting TRBD1. V trimming: 4 bases; J trimming: 7 bases; junction bases outside the gene matches: 6. Germline CDR1 and CDR2: SNHLY and FYNNEI. CDR3 length equals 14 residues. CDR3: CASSGQGELGELFF. CDR3 nucleotides: TGTGCCAGCAGTGGGCAGGGGGAACTCGGGGAGCTGTTTTTT.

This clone was recorded a few times. The rearrangement uses TRBV6-4 and TRBJ1-1, with TRBD1 identical over 8 bases. V was clipped by 3 bases and J by 5 bases; unmatched bases: 5. This CDR3 has 14 residues. Per germline, CDR1 MRHNA and CDR2 SNTAGT. In DNA form, the CDR3 reads TGTGCCAGCAGTGATGGGGACAGGATGACTGAAGCTTTCTTT. It encodes CASSDGDRMTEAFF.

The V gene is TRBV7-3, the J gene TRBJ1-5, with 7 bases identical to TRBD1. V lost 5 bases, J lost 3 bases, and 4 bases stayed unmatched. The germline CDR1 and CDR2 sequences are SGHTA and FQGTGA. This CDR3 spans 14 amino acids. DNA for the CDR3: TGTGCCAGCAGCCTTACAGGGGACAATCAGCCCCAGCATTTT. It specifies CASSLTGDNQPQHF.

The CDR3 sequence is CAWSVGQGVGTIYF. Here the CDR3 DNA reads TGTGCCTGGAGTGTGGGACAGGGGGTCGGCACCATATATTTT. The rearrangement joins TRBV30 to TRBJ1-3, with 11 bases fitting TRBD1. V lost 0 bases to trimming and J lost 9 bases; unmatched junction nucleotides: 4. CDR1 GTSNPN and CDR2 SVGIG come from the germline V gene (reference sequence). The CDR3 is 14 residues long. The complete variable domain, with remaining parts taken from reference TRBV30 and TRBJ1-3, reads SQTIHQWPATLVQPVGSPLSLECTVEGTSNPNLYWYRQAAGRGLQLLFYSVGIGQISSEVPQNLSASRPQDRQFILSSKKLLLSDSGFYLCAWSVGQGVGTIYFGEGSWLTVV.

V gene TRBV7-6 combines with J gene TRBJ1-5; D possibly corresponds to TRBD1 (5 bases). Germline assignment: CDR1 SGHVS and CDR2 FNYEAQ. This CDR3 has 13 amino acids. V was trimmed by 0 bases and J by 8 bases, leaving 8 bases between them. The CDR3 nucleotides are TGTGCCAGCAGCTTAGCCTGGGGGGAGCCCCAGCATTTT. It codes for CASSLAWGEPQHF.

The chain uses TRBV4-1 and TRBJ2-6; D not resolved. Germline V gene lookup returns CDR1 MGHRA and CDR2 YSYEKL. The length of the CDR3 is 17 residues. Trimming took 0 bases from V and 0 from J, leaving 9 bases between them. In nucleotides, the CDR3 is TGCGCCAGCAGCCAAGATCAATCGGGCTCTGGGGCCAACGTCCTGACTTTC. It is translated as CASSQDQSGSGANVLTF.

V usage is TRBV19 and J usage is TRBJ2-7; possibly TRBD1 for D (5 bases). Trimming took off 4 bases at V and 3 bases at J, with 13 bases between the two ends. The germline V gene has CDR1 LNHDA and CDR2 SQIVND (reference sequence). CDR3 length: 14 residues. CDR3 nucleotides: TGTGCCAGTAGTAGAGACAGTACCTTCTACGAGCAGTACTTC. This encodes CASSRDSTFYEQYF.

This clone has only one observation. This sequence joins TRBV2 and TRBJ2-3; D is ambiguous. The CDR3 is 12 amino acids. The V gene's germline CDR1 is SNHLY and CDR2 FYNNEI. Trimming stripped 4 bases from V and 5 bases from J, with 7 bases between. The CDR3 spells CASSVDLDTQYF. DNA for the CDR3: TGTGCCAGCAGTGTAGATTTAGATACGCAGTATTTT.

The sample holds one count of this clone. The chain couples TRBV29-1 to TRBJ2-7, with 11 bases matching TRBD1. Looked up from germline, CDR1 is SQVTM and CDR2 is ANQGSEA. The length of the CDR3 is 15 residues. The V and J ends lost 6 bases and 7 bases, in that order; junction bases with no gene match: 14. CDR3 sequence (DNA): TGCAGCGTAGAGGACAGGGGGCGCGCTTCGGGGGAGCAGTACTTC. Translation gives CSVEDRGRASGEQYF.

As DNA, the CDR3 is TGTGCCAGCAGCCTGGGGACAGGGGATCAGCCCCAGCATTTT. It codes for CASSLGTGDQPQHF. The chain employs TRBV14 and TRBJ1-5, with 10 bases identical to TRBD1. Germline assignment: CDR1 SGHDN and CDR2 FVKESK. CDR3 length equals 14 residues. V dropped 4 bases and J dropped 5; count of bases not matched to a gene: 2.

The chain links TRBV7-2 to TRBJ2-2, with 10 positions matching TRBD2. The V and J ends lost 5 bases and 7 bases, in that order; junction bases with no gene match: 16. This CDR3 contains 18 residues. Germline V gene lookup returns CDR1 SGHTA and CDR2 FQGNSA. CDR3 sequence (DNA): TGTGCCAGCAGCAAAATTCTAGCGGGGGCTCCATTTGGCGGGGAGCTGTTTTTT. The encoded protein is CASSKILAGAPFGGELFF.

The chain employs TRBV30 and TRBJ1-5, with D tentatively TRBD1 (6 bases). CDR3 length equals 14 residues. CDR1 and CDR2 (germline): GTSNPN, SVGIG (reference sequence). The V gene lost 0 bases and the J gene lost 0 bases, with 6 bases spanning the gap. CDR3 sequence reads: CAWSVGGSNQPQHF. The CDR3 DNA is TGTGCCTGGAGTGTAGGGGGTAGCAATCAGCCCCAGCATTTT.

The V and J genes are TRBV7-3 and TRBJ1-1; D ambiguous. V dropped 3 bases and J dropped 5 bases, with 7 bases sitting between them. The CDR3 totals 12 residues. Germline V CDR1 and CDR2: SGHTA, FQGTGA. For the CDR3, the DNA is TGTGCCAGCAGCTTCTCCGGGACTGAAGCTTTCTTT. This codes for CASSFSGTEAFF.

The J gene is TRBJ1-2, the V gene TRBV5-4, with 7 bases matching TRBD1. This CDR3 is built from 15 residues. Trimming took 4 bases from V and 2 from J; bases not matched to a gene: 8. The V gene's germline CDR1 is SGHNT and CDR2 YYREEE (reference sequence). CDR3 DNA: TGTGCCAGCAGCGTGGGGTTGGGACAGAACTATGGCTACACCTTC. It encodes CASSVGLGQNYGYTF.

The chain couples TRBV4-3 to TRBJ1-6, with D possibly TRBD1 on 5 matching bases. The germline gives CDR1 LGHNA, CDR2 YSLEER. The CDR3 extends over 15 amino acids. Trimming cost V 0 bases and J 12 bases, with 15 bases left between them. The CDR3 region is CASSQDFRVGIPLHF. CDR3 bases: TGCGCCAGCAGCCAAGATTTCAGGGTAGGAATACCCCTCCACTTT.

The V gene is TRBV11-2, the J gene TRBJ2-7; TRBD2 matches at 8 bases. The ends lost 5 bases at V and 0 bases at J; junction bases unmatched: 6. The CDR3 covers 15 residues. Germline values: CDR1 SGHAT, CDR2 FQNNGV. CDR3 region: CASSESGSRSYEQYF. DNA for the CDR3: TGTGCCAGCAGCGAAAGCGGGAGCCGCTCCTACGAGCAGTACTTC.

This clone was observed a few times. The chain is built from TRBV6-5 and TRBJ2-3, with D perhaps TRBD1 (5 bases). V lost 1 base, J lost 1 base, and 6 bases lay in between. Germline CDR1 reads MNHEY; CDR2 reads SVGAGI. The CDR3 loop spans 14 amino acids. This CDR3 is CASSYLQGTDTQYF. The CDR3 DNA is TGTGCCAGCAGTTACTTACAGGGCACAGATACGCAGTATTTT.

V is TRBV5-4 and J is TRBJ1-4; 9 nucleotides match TRBD1. This CDR3 spans 15 amino acids. The ends lost 0 bases at V and 5 bases at J; junction bases unmatched: 2. Germline V gives CDR1 SGHNT, CDR2 YYREEE (reference sequence). For the CDR3, the DNA is TGTGCCAGCAGCTTGGTGGGACAGGGAAATGAAAAACTGTTTTTT. Translation gives CASSLVGQGNEKLFF.

The V gene is TRBV19, the J gene TRBJ2-2; the D is unclear. Per the germline V gene, CDR1 is LNHDA and CDR2 is SQIVND (reference sequence). This CDR3 comprises 15 residues. V dropped 3 bases and J dropped 1 base, with 9 bases sitting between them. The CDR3 spells CASSISARNTGELFF. The CDR3, as DNA: TGTGCCAGTAGTATCAGCGCGAGGAACACCGGGGAGCTGTTTTTT.

V and J are TRBV7-2 and TRBJ1-3; 8 nucleotides line up with TRBD1. Germline CDR1 is SGHTA and CDR2 is FQGNSA. CDR3 length: 15 residues. V was pared by 3 bases and J by 0 bases, with 1 base of the junction left unmatched. CDR3 in DNA: TGTGCCAGCAGCTTTGGACAGGGCTCTGGAAACACCATATATTTT. It yields the protein CASSFGQGSGNTIYF.

The chain uses TRBV12-3 or TRBV12-4 and TRBJ1-2, with D unclear. The CDR3 is 13 residues long. The V and J ends lost 4 bases and 4 bases respectively, with 10 bases between them. CDR3 in DNA: TGTGCCAGCAGTTCCCCCTCGGGCTATGGCTACACCTTC. Protein product: CASSSPSGYGYTF.

The V gene is TRBV24-1, the J gene TRBJ1-3, with a possible D match to TRBD1 (5 bases). The germline gives CDR1 KGHDR, CDR2 SFDVKD. Trimming shortened V by 6 bases and J by 4 bases, and 9 bases separated the two germline ends. This CDR3 spans 13 amino acids. The CDR3 sequence: CATSSRQGNTIYF. CDR3 in DNA: TGTGCCACCAGTTCCCGACAGGGAAACACCATATATTTT.

The genes are TRBV7-6 and TRBJ1-4, with D possibly matching TRBD1 (5 bases). Looked up from germline, CDR1 is SGHVS and CDR2 is FNYEAQ. Trimming cost V 1 base and J 7 bases, with 16 bases left between them. CDR3 length: 16 amino acids. This CDR3 is CASSLGVRGGSEKLFF. The DNA of the CDR3 is TGTGCCAGCAGCTTAGGTGTAAGGGGTGGTTCTGAAAAACTGTTTTTT.

The chain has TRBV25-1 and TRBJ2-3, with TRBD1 as a possible D gene (5 bases). Germline V gene data show CDR1 as MGHDK and CDR2 as SYGVNS. The length of the CDR3 is 14 residues. V lost 3 bases and J lost 3, with 10 bases in between. The CDR3 DNA follows: TGTGCCAGCAGTGACAGGGAAGAAACAGATACGCAGTATTTT. Protein product: CASSDREETDTQYF.

In nucleotides, the CDR3 is TGTGCCAGCAGCTTAGGGGGGCACGGCACTGAAGCTTTCTTT. It yields the protein CASSLGGHGTEAFF. The J gene is TRBJ1-1, the V gene TRBV11-3; TRBD1 might be the D (6 bases). This CDR3 has 14 amino acids. Trimming removed 1 base at V and 4 bases at J, with 10 bases between. The germline V gene encodes CDR1 SGHNT and CDR2 YENEEA.